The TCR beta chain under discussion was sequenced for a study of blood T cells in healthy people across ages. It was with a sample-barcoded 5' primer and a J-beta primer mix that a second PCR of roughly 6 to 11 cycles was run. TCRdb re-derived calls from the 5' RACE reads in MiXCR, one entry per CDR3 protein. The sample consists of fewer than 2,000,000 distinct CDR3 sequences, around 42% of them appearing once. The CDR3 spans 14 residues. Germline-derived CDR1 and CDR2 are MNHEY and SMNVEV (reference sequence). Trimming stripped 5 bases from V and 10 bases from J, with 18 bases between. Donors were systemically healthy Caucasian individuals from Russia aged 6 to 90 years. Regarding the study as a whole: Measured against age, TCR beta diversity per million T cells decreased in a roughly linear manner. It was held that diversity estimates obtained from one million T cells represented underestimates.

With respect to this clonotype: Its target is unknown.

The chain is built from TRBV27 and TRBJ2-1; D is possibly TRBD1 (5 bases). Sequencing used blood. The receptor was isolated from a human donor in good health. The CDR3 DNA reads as TGTGCCAGCAGTCCAACAGGTGGGTTATGGGAGCAGTTCTTC. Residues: CASSPTGGLWEQFF.